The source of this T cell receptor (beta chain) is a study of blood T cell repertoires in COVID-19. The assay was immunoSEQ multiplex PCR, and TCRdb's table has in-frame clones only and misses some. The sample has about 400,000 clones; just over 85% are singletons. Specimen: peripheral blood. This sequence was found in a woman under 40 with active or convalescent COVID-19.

CDR3 in amino acids: CASNIPSGGYNEQFF. In nucleotides, the CDR3 is TGTGCCAGCAATATTCCTAGCGGGGGCTACAATGAGCAGTTCTTC. The chain employs TRBV2 and TRBJ2-1, with 10 positions matching TRBD2. The CDR3 is 15 residues long. In germline, CDR1 is SNHLY, CDR2 FYNNEI. V was clipped by 7 bases and J by 3 bases; unmatched bases: 6. Full variable domain (remainder filled in from reference TRBV2 and TRBJ2-1): EPEVTQTPSHQVTQMGQEVILRCVPISNHLYFYWYRQILGQKVEFLVSFYNNEISEKSEIFDDQFSVERPDGSNFTLKIRSTKLEDSAMYFCASNIPSGGYNEQFFGPGTRLTVL.